Listed here are 27 T cell receptor beta chains from one sample, sequenced in a study of post-analysis software for immune sequencing data. Study conclusions and caveats: Controls showed lower frequencies than patients for five TRBV segments, and TRBV5-6, TRBV5-1 and TRBV20-1 were among these.

Their recognized antigens are unknown. Tagging with unique molecular identifiers was a feature of the TCR beta cDNA libraries. Via MiXCR, TCRdb re-called the PCR reads, giving one row per CDR3 protein. The data contain some 700,000 distinct CDR3 sequences, approximately 60% of them singletons. Source material: blood. These receptors all stem from a girl aged 2-9 years with multiple sclerosis.

V gene TRBV27 combines with J gene TRBJ2-1, with D perhaps matching TRBD2 (5 bases). With 3 bases removed from V and 10 bases from J, the gap between germline ends came to 16 bases. Germline V gives CDR1 MNHEY, CDR2 SMNVEV (reference sequence). The CDR3 is made up of 14 amino acids. This CDR3 is CASSFPGSRGEQFF. The CDR3 coding sequence is TGTGCCAGCAGTTTCCCCGGGTCACGGGGAGAGCAGTTCTTC.

The chain couples TRBV6-6 to TRBJ2-3; D assignment may be TRBD1 or TRBD2 (5 bases each). The CDR3 is made up of 13 amino acids. The germline CDR1 and CDR2 sequences are MNHNY and SVGAGI (reference sequence). V dropped 10 bases and J dropped 2 bases, with 13 bases sitting between them. The CDR3 nucleotides are TGTGCCATCCCGGGGCGATCCACAGATACGCAGTATTTT. This sequence encodes CAIPGRSTDTQYF.

This clonotype was seen a single time. The chain employs TRBV25-1 and TRBJ2-3; D gene unclear. Trimming took 0 bases from V and 2 from J, leaving 6 bases between them. Looked up from germline, CDR1 is MGHDK and CDR2 is SYGVNS. This CDR3 has 14 residues. The CDR3 reads CASSEYMVTDTQYF. The CDR3 DNA is TGTGCCAGCAGTGAATACATGGTCACAGATACGCAGTATTTT.

The CDR3 nucleotides are TGCAGTGCTAGGTCGCGGGGAAGCTCCTACAATGAGCAGTTCTTC. Translation: CSARSRGSSYNEQFF. The chain is built from TRBV20-1 and TRBJ2-1; weak D call: TRBD2 (6 bases). The CDR3 runs to 15 residues. Germline values: CDR1 DFQATT, CDR2 SNEGSKA (reference sequence). V was clipped by 3 bases and J by 0 bases, with 12 bases between them.

This clonotype has only a few counts. The chain couples TRBV6-5 to TRBJ1-2; D gene unclear. V was cut by 2 bases and J by 7 bases, with 14 bases left in between. Per the germline V gene, CDR1 is MNHEY and CDR2 is SVGAGI. The CDR3 length is 14 residues. The CDR3 sequence is CASSYGMSDSGYTF. CDR3 DNA sequence: TGTGCCAGCAGTTACGGGATGTCTGATAGTGGCTACACCTTC.

The chain combines TRBV9 with TRBJ2-1; TRBD2 matches at 13 bases. This CDR3 region has 18 residues. Germline CDR1 SGDLS, CDR2 YYNGEE. V trimming: 4 bases; J trimming: 3 bases; junction bases outside the gene matches: 10. Written as DNA, the CDR3 is TGTGCCAGCAGCACCCAAACTAGCGGGAGGGCCGGCTACAATGAGCAGTTCTTC. It yields the protein CASSTQTSGRAGYNEQFF.

This clonotype appeared a few times. The rearrangement joins TRBV6-4 to TRBJ2-3; D remains unclear. The CDR3 loop spans 9 amino acids. V was cut by 5 bases and J by 7 bases, with 1 base left in between. Germline V gene sequence: CDR1 MRHNA, CDR2 SNTAGT. The CDR3 sequence: CASSYTQYF. The CDR3 nucleotides are TGTGCCAGCAGTTATACGCAGTATTTT.

The V and J genes are TRBV20-1 and TRBJ1-2, with no clear D. Germline V CDR1 and CDR2: DFQATT, SNEGSKA (reference sequence). V was trimmed by 3 bases and J by 4 bases, leaving 12 bases between them. This CDR3 has 13 amino acids. The CDR3 DNA sequence: TGCAGTGCTAGCGCCGGGCGTCTCTATGGCTACACCTTC. Residues: CSASAGRLYGYTF.

V usage is TRBV18 and J usage is TRBJ2-4; D possibly matches TRBD1 or TRBD2 (6 bases each). The end of the DNA fits TRBJ2-7 better, so the J call may be wrong. The CDR3 spans 15 residues. Germline-derived CDR1 and CDR2 are KGHSH and LQKENI. CDR3 DNA sequence: TGTGCCAGCTCATCTTCAGAGTCCGGGGGCCGCGAGCAGTACTTC. This translates into CASSSSESGGREQYF.

This clonotype was recorded only once. The CDR3 here is CASSVSGGATDTQYF. DNA of the CDR3: TGTGCCAGCAGCGTTAGCGGGGGGGCTACGGATACGCAGTATTTT. J is TRBJ2-3 and V is TRBV9; 11 bases agree with TRBD2. The V gene's germline CDR1 is SGDLS and CDR2 YYNGEE. CDR3 size: 15 residues. V was clipped by 2 bases and J by 6 bases; unmatched bases: 5.

This sequence joins TRBV20-1 and TRBJ2-4; 9 bases are shared with TRBD2. CDR1 is DFQATT, CDR2 SNEGSKA, per germline (reference sequence). This CDR3 has 18 amino acids. V shed 2 bases, J shed 1 base, and the junction held 12 bases outside the gene matches. The CDR3 here is CSARLPSGAIGAKNIQYF. The CDR3 DNA sequence: TGCAGTGCTAGACTCCCTAGCGGGGCTATAGGGGCCAAAAACATTCAGTACTTC.

CDR3 sequence (DNA): TGTGCCAGCAGCTTAGAGGGGGCTAGCTATGGCTACACCTTC. This sequence encodes CASSLEGASYGYTF. The chain uses TRBV7-9 and TRBJ1-2, with 7 bases fitting TRBD1. V shed 1 base, J shed 4 bases, and the junction held 3 bases outside the gene matches. Germline-derived CDR1 and CDR2 are SEHNR and FQNEAQ (reference sequence). The length of the CDR3 is 14 residues.

CDR3 in amino acids: CATSSGTAESNEQFF. The DNA of the CDR3 is TGTGCCACCAGCAGCGGGACAGCCGAATCGAATGAGCAGTTCTTC. This rearrangement joins TRBV15 to TRBJ2-1, with 7 nucleotides matching TRBD1. Germline V gene sequence: CDR1 LNHNV, CDR2 YYDKDF (reference sequence). V shed 3 bases and J 7 bases; nucleotides not matched to a gene: 9. CDR3 length equals 15 residues. Full variable domain (remainder filled in from reference TRBV15 and TRBJ2-1): DAMVIQNPRYQVTQFGKPVTLSCSQTLNHNVMYWYQQKSSQAPKLLFHYYDKDFNNEADTPDNFQSRRPNTSFCFLDIRSPGLGDTAMYLCATSSGTAESNEQFFGPGTRLTVL.

This clonotype was seen more than once but under ten times. The chain employs TRBV7-9 and TRBJ1-2; 10 bases match TRBD1. Per germline, CDR1 SEHNR and CDR2 FQNEAQ (reference sequence). The J segment lost 5 bases and the V segment lost 1 base, leaving 4 bases of the junction unmatched. The CDR3 runs 15 residues. CDR3 residues: CASSLGDRGRYGYTF. The CDR3 bases are TGTGCCAGCAGCTTAGGGGACAGGGGCCGTTATGGCTACACCTTC.

This clonotype has more than one count but fewer than ten. V gene TRBV29-1 combines with J gene TRBJ2-1, with 9 nucleotides matching TRBD2. The germline gives CDR1 SQVTM, CDR2 ANQGSEA. The CDR3 length is 15 residues. J gave up 1 base and V 3 bases, and 4 bases lay outside the gene matches. As DNA, the CDR3 is TGCAGCGTTGATGTAGCGGGGGCGTCCTACAATGAGCAGTTCTTC. This translates into CSVDVAGASYNEQFF.

The chain joins TRBV12-3 or TRBV12-4 to TRBJ2-1; 12 positions agree with TRBD2. The J segment lost 7 bases and the V segment lost 5 bases, leaving 0 bases of the junction unmatched. The CDR3 sequence is 13 residues long. CDR3: CASSGLAGNEQFF. As DNA, the CDR3 is TGTGCCAGCAGTGGACTAGCGGGGAATGAGCAGTTCTTC.

This clonotype was recorded a few times. This chain uses TRBV12-3 or TRBV12-4 with TRBJ1-4, with a possible D match to TRBD1 (5 bases). The ends were cut back, 6 bases at V and 10 bases at J, with 12 bases in the middle. The CDR3 sequence is 12 residues long. CDR3: CASSIGTVKLFF. CDR3 bases: TGTGCCAGCAGCATTGGGACGGTAAAACTGTTTTTT.

The chain has TRBV5-6 and TRBJ2-3; D might be TRBD1 (5 bases). Trimming shortened V by 0 bases and J by 2 bases, and 10 bases separated the two germline ends. The CDR3 runs 15 residues. Germline CDR1 and CDR2: SGHDT and YYEEEE. In nucleotides, the CDR3 is TGTGCCAGCAGCTTGGTAGGGGAACACACAGATACGCAGTATTTT. It encodes CASSLVGEHTDTQYF.

Comments on this clonotype: The junction does not match germline at one end; this may be a read error. V usage is TRBV12-3 or TRBV12-4 and J usage is TRBJ2-7; 9 nucleotides line up with TRBD1. The J call may be faulty, since TRBJ2-5 better matches the DNA end. The CDR3 totals 14 residues. The CDR3 DNA reads TGTGCCGGCAGTTTACAGGGGGCTGATGAGACCCAGTACTTC. Protein: CAGSLQGADETQYF.

This chain connects TRBV11-3 to TRBJ2-7; tentative D call: TRBD1 (6 bases). Germline V gives CDR1 SGHNT, CDR2 YENEEA. CDR3 length: 12 residues. V was shortened by 5 bases and J by 6 bases, with 11 bases between the two germline ends. This CDR3 reads CASSQGTSEQYF. CDR3 nucleotide sequence: TGTGCCAGCAGCCAAGGGACATCCGAGCAGTACTTC. Supplemented by reference TRBV11-3 and TRBJ2-7, the full variable domain reads EAGVVQSPRYKIIEKKQPVAFWCNPISGHNTLYWYLQNLGQGPELLIRYENEEAVDDSQLPKDRFSAERLKGVDSTLKIQPAELGDSAVYLCASSQGTSEQYFGPGTRLTVT.

The chain uses TRBV12-3 or TRBV12-4 and TRBJ1-2, with 9 bases that match TRBD1. The CDR3 extends over 15 amino acids. The junction had 5 bases not matched to a gene; V was cut back by 0 bases and J by 6 bases. Written as DNA, the CDR3 is TGTGCCAGCAGTTTAGCGGGACAGGGTATCGATGGCTACACCTTC. Translation gives CASSLAGQGIDGYTF.

The chain recombines TRBV29-1 with TRBJ2-5; D not certain. Trimming shortened V by 4 bases and J by 5 bases, and 14 bases separated the two germline ends. Germline-derived CDR1 and CDR2 are SQVTM and ANQGSEA. The CDR3 runs 13 residues. The CDR3 sequence is CSVAVSIRETQYF. CDR3 coding DNA: TGCAGCGTTGCAGTCTCGATTAGGGAGACCCAGTACTTC.

This chain uses TRBV2 with TRBJ2-5, with TRBD2 as a possible D gene (5 bases). This CDR3 spans 12 amino acids. Per germline, CDR1 SNHLY and CDR2 FYNNEI. The V end was cut by 0 bases, the J end by 11 bases, with 10 bases between. The DNA of the CDR3 is TGTGCCAGCAGTGAAGCAATGAGGGAGCAGTACTTC. This sequence encodes CASSEAMREQYF. Complete variable domain (other parts from reference TRBV2 and TRBJ2-5): EPEVTQTPSHQVTQMGQEVILRCVPISNHLYFYWYRQILGQKVEFLVSFYNNEISEKSEIFDDQFSVERPDGSNFTLKIRSTKLEDSAMYFCASSEAMREQYFGPGTRLLVL.

This clonotype was counted between two and nine times. The chain is built from TRBV4-1 and TRBJ2-7; D unclear. From germline, CDR1 is MGHRA and CDR2 YSYEKL. The germline V and J ends were trimmed by 0 bases and 7 bases, with 13 bases remaining between them. The CDR3 extends over 14 amino acids. CDR3 in DNA: TGCGCCAGCAGCCAAGATAGCTCCCTGGGGGAGCAGTACTTC. Its translation is CASSQDSSLGEQYF.

A few counts support this clonotype. The chain recombines TRBV29-1 with TRBJ1-2, with D tentatively TRBD1 (5 bases). The length of the CDR3 is 12 residues. V lost 1 base and J 8 bases, leaving 11 bases between the germline ends. CDR1 SQVTM and CDR2 ANQGSEA come from the germline V gene. The CDR3 nucleotides are TGCAGCGTTGAAGCAGGGTTAGGCGGCTACACCTTC. Translating gives CSVEAGLGGYTF.

In regard to this clonotype: The junction departs from germline at one end; a sequencing error may be responsible. The chain joins TRBV4-1 to TRBJ2-5, with 12 bases identical to TRBD2. The CDR3 is made up of 17 amino acids. The germline CDR1 and CDR2 sequences are MGHRA and YSYEKL. The CDR3 protein is CANSFRLAGDLQETQYF. Written as DNA, the CDR3 is TGCGCCAACAGCTTCCGACTAGCGGGGGACCTACAAGAGACCCAGTACTTC.

The chain couples TRBV29-1 to TRBJ2-1; D tentatively reads TRBD1 or TRBD2 (5 bases each). The germline gives CDR1 SQVTM, CDR2 ANQGSEA. The CDR3 extends over 14 amino acids. V gave up 2 bases and J gave up 9 bases, with 17 bases separating them. The CDR3 nucleotides read TGCAGCGTTGAACTGGGCCCGGGAAGGGGTGAGCAGTTCTTC. This codes for CSVELGPGRGEQFF.